This T cell receptor (beta chain) comes out of a study of shared clonotypes between healthy human individuals. Study information: Three plates each covered CD4 naive and memory; CD8 naive two, CD8 memory one. Whole-study findings and limits: Shared clonotypes: about 5% naive CD4, roughly 3.8% naive CD8, around 2.2% memory CD4, around 0.4% memory CD8.

The germline V gene has CDR1 SGHTA and CDR2 FQGNSA. The CDR3 has 15 amino acids. V was clipped by 1 base and J by 0 bases, with 7 bases between them. Worth noting for this clone: Its antigen is unidentified. Different DNA sequences within this sample yield the same CDR3.

Only in-frame clones appear in the TCRdb table, and some are missing; sequencing was by immunoSEQ multiplex PCR. The table has about 1 million clones, about 77% seen once. The genes are TRBV7-2 and TRBJ1-3; the D gene is possibly TRBD1 (5 bases). This TCR came from a man in his late teens or twenties in good health. Material for sequencing was memory CD4+ T cells sorted from blood. The subset here: CD45RA-negative fraction. Written as DNA, the CDR3 is TGTGCCAGCAGCTTAGAAGGGGCCTCTGGAAACACCATATATTTT. Amino acid sequence: CASSLEGASGNTIYF.